What follows are 29 T cell receptor beta chains derived from one specimen sequenced in a study of T cell responses to AZD1222 COVID-19 vaccine. The data were produced by immunoSEQ multiplex PCR, yet TCRdb's version contains in-frame clones alone and is incomplete. The table has about 150,000 clones, 75% to 95% seen once. The sequenced sample was peripheral blood, obtained 28 days after the second AZD1222 dose. The receptor set was obtained from an adult who received the AZD1222 COVID-19 vaccine.

V is TRBV11-2 and J is TRBJ2-5; perhaps TRBD1 as D (5 bases). With 5 bases removed from V and 1 base from J, the gap between germline ends came to 11 bases. Germline CDR1 SGHAT, CDR2 FQNNGV. The CDR3 totals 14 residues. The CDR3 loop is CASSSRVSQETQYF. The DNA for the CDR3 is TGTGCCAGCAGCAGCAGGGTTTCCCAAGAGACCCAGTACTTC.

The gene calls are TRBV9 and TRBJ1-4, with 9 bases lining up with TRBD1. Germline-derived CDR1 and CDR2 are SGDLS and YYNGEE. This CDR3 is built from 19 residues. J gave up 0 bases and V 4 bases, and 13 bases lay outside the gene matches. The CDR3 loop is CASSTGTGPNSATNEKLFF. In DNA, the CDR3 is TGTGCCAGCAGCACCGGGACAGGGCCCAATTCAGCAACTAATGAAAAACTGTTTTTT.

This sequence joins TRBV6-1 and TRBJ1-2; D gene unclear. Germline V lookup: CDR1 MNHNS, CDR2 SASEGT. The CDR3 covers 16 residues. The V end was cut by 1 base, the J end by 4 bases, with 16 bases between. This chain's CDR3 is CASSEGPGNPSYGYTF. For the CDR3, the DNA is TGTGCCAGCAGTGAAGGGCCCGGGAATCCCTCCTATGGCTACACCTTC.

This rearrangement joins TRBV3-1 (or the pseudogene TRBV3-2) to TRBJ2-3; D ambiguous. In germline, CDR1 is LGHDT, CDR2 YNNKEL (reference sequence). V shed 4 bases and J shed 3 bases, with 8 bases lying between them. CDR3 length equals 13 residues. The CDR3 protein is CASSPLMTDTQYF. CDR3 bases: TGTGCCAGCAGCCCCTTGATGACAGATACGCAGTATTTT.

This clone was observed a single time. In the same sample, other DNA sequences code for this CDR3. The J gene is TRBJ2-1, the V gene TRBV5-1; D call uncertain. CDR3 length equals 11 residues. The germline V gene has CDR1 SGHRS and CDR2 YFSETQ. V dropped 1 base and J dropped 7 bases, with 3 bases sitting between them. This chain's CDR3 is CASSLYNEQFF. The CDR3 DNA reads as TGCGCCAGCAGCTTGTATAATGAGCAGTTCTTC. The full variable domain, completed using reference TRBV5-1 and TRBJ2-1, is KAGVTQTPRYLIKTRGQQVTLSCSPISGHRSVSWYQQTPGQGLQFLFEYFSETQRNKGNFPGRFSGRQFSNSRSEMNVSTLELGDSALYLCASSLYNEQFFGPGTRLTVL.

The chain couples TRBV28 to TRBJ1-1, with TRBD1 matching 7 bases. After removal of 5 bases from V and 4 bases from J, the junction contained 7 bases not matched to a gene. This CDR3 is 14 amino acids long. Looked up from germline, CDR1 is MDHEN and CDR2 is SYDVKM. CDR3 DNA sequence: TGTGCCAGCAGTCTTACAGGGGTGGGCACTGAAGCTTTCTTT. Amino acid sequence: CASSLTGVGTEAFF.

The chain couples TRBV12-3 or TRBV12-4 to TRBJ1-1; 7 nucleotides match TRBD1. This CDR3 comprises 12 residues. The junction had 6 bases not matched to a gene; V was cut back by 8 bases and J by 6 bases. CDR3: CASWQQGPEAFF. CDR3 nucleotide sequence: TGTGCCAGCTGGCAACAGGGGCCTGAAGCTTTCTTT.

This clone has only one observation. V is TRBV2 and J is TRBJ2-5; D not resolved. The V gene's germline CDR1 is SNHLY and CDR2 FYNNEI. The CDR3 is 11 amino acids. V gave up 6 bases and J gave up 3 bases, with 5 bases separating them. The CDR3 is CASRSKETQYF. CDR3 in DNA: TGTGCCAGCAGGAGTAAAGAGACCCAGTACTTC. Complete variable domain (other parts from reference TRBV2 and TRBJ2-5): EPEVTQTPSHQVTQMGQEVILRCVPISNHLYFYWYRQILGQKVEFLVSFYNNEISEKSEIFDDQFSVERPDGSNFTLKIRSTKLEDSAMYFCASRSKETQYFGPGTRLLVL.

The chain couples TRBV5-1 to TRBJ2-5; D might be TRBD2 (5 bases). Germline V lookup: CDR1 SGHRS, CDR2 YFSETQ. Trimming shortened V by 6 bases and J by 5 bases, and 14 bases separated the two germline ends. CDR3 size: 13 residues. The CDR3: CASKDPGGETQYF. CDR3 sequence (DNA): TGCGCCAGCAAAGACCCGGGCGGGGAGACCCAGTACTTC.

The chain links TRBV29-1 to TRBJ1-2; no clear D. CDR1 and CDR2 (germline): SQVTM, ANQGSEA. V lost 4 bases to trimming and J lost 5 bases, with 14 bases between them. The CDR3 is 13 amino acids. CDR3 amino acids: CSVVNRQSYGYTF. Here the CDR3 DNA reads TGCAGCGTTGTGAATCGGCAGTCTTATGGCTACACCTTC. The variable domain in full, completed from reference TRBV29-1 and TRBJ1-2, reads SAVISQKPSRDICQRGTSLTIQCQVDSQVTMMFWYRQQPGQSLTLIATANQGSEATYESGFVIDKFPISRPNLTFSTLTVSNMSPEDSSIYLCSVVNRQSYGYTFGSGTRLTVV.

The J gene is TRBJ2-2, the V gene TRBV3-1 (or the pseudogene TRBV3-2); 8 bases fit TRBD1. V dropped 5 bases and J dropped 7; count of bases not matched to a gene: 9. Per germline, CDR1 LGHDT and CDR2 YNNKEL (reference sequence). This CDR3 spans 15 amino acids. CDR3 in amino acids: CASSYRQGNSGELFF. The CDR3 region has the DNA TGTGCCAGCAGCTATCGACAGGGGAATAGCGGGGAGCTGTTTTTT.

The J gene is TRBJ2-3, the V gene TRBV2; the D gene could be TRBD1 or TRBD2 (5 bases each). Trimming cost V 0 bases and J 1 base, with 11 bases left between them. Germline lookup yields CDR1 SNHLY and CDR2 FYNNEI. This CDR3 comprises 16 residues. CDR3 amino acids: CASSEARQRGTDTQYF. CDR3 nucleotide sequence: TGTGCCAGCAGTGAAGCTAGACAGAGGGGCACAGATACGCAGTATTTT.

This rearrangement joins TRBV2 to TRBJ2-3; 7 bases match TRBD2. The V gene end was trimmed by 11 bases and the J gene end by 2 bases; junction bases not matched to a gene: 10. Germline values: CDR1 SNHLY, CDR2 FYNNEI. This CDR3 contains 14 residues. The CDR3 sequence is CALRDYPPTDTQYF. CDR3 nucleotide sequence: TGTGCCCTCCGGGACTATCCCCCCACAGATACGCAGTATTTT. The full variable domain, rest sourced from reference TRBV2 and TRBJ2-3, is EPEVTQTPSHQVTQMGQEVILRCVPISNHLYFYWYRQILGQKVEFLVSFYNNEISEKSEIFDDQFSVERPDGSNFTLKIRSTKLEDSAMYFCALRDYPPTDTQYFGPGTRLTVL.

The rearrangement joins TRBV25-1 to TRBJ2-3; TRBD2 aligns across 8 bases. Germline CDR1 and CDR2: MGHDK and SYGVNS. Germline trimming cut 2 bases from V and 4 bases from J; bases unmatched to any gene: 8. This CDR3 region has 16 residues. The CDR3: CASSEGLLAVPDTQYF. The CDR3 DNA is TGTGCCAGCAGTGAAGGGTTACTAGCGGTTCCAGATACGCAGTATTTT. Full variable domain (remainder filled in from reference TRBV25-1 and TRBJ2-3): EADIYQTPRYLVIGTGKKITLECSQTMGHDKMYWYQQDPGMELHLIHYSYGVNSTEKGDLSSESTVSRIRTEHFPLTLESARPSHTSQYLCASSEGLLAVPDTQYFGPGTRLTVL.

The chain carries TRBV7-9 and TRBJ1-5; possibly TRBD1 for D (5 bases). The V gene lost 6 bases and the J gene lost 4 bases, with 13 bases spanning the gap. CDR3 length equals 14 residues. Germline V gene sequence: CDR1 SEHNR, CDR2 FQNEAQ (reference sequence). The CDR3 coding sequence is TGTGCCAGCAGTTCTGACAGCTCAAATCAGCCCCAGCATTTT. Its translation is CASSSDSSNQPQHF. Variable domain in full (rest from reference TRBV7-9 and TRBJ1-5): DTGVSQNPRHKITKRGQNVTFRCDPISEHNRLYWYRQTLGQGPEFLTYFQNEAQLEKSRLLSDRFSAERPKGSFSTLEIQRTEQGDSAMYLCASSSDSSNQPQHFGDGTRLSIL.

The V call is TRBV28, the J call TRBJ2-1; 12 nucleotides align to TRBD2. Germline lookup yields CDR1 MDHEN and CDR2 SYDVKM. The CDR3 runs 17 residues. The trim removed 4 bases at V and 0 bases at J, leaving 4 bases unmatched. Written as DNA, the CDR3 is TGTGCCAGCAGTTCCCCGACTAGCGGGAGCTCCTACAATGAGCAGTTCTTC. Residues: CASSSPTSGSSYNEQFF.

The chain couples TRBV5-8 to TRBJ2-7, with 9 nucleotides matching TRBD1. The CDR3 length is 18 residues. With 5 bases clipped from V and 1 base from J, the junction kept 16 bases outside the gene matches. The germline V gene has CDR1 SGHTS and CDR2 YDEGEE. The CDR3 loop is CASRSGVGTGRLSYEQYF. CDR3 in DNA: TGTGCCAGCAGAAGCGGGGTTGGGACAGGGCGGTTGTCCTACGAGCAGTACTTC.

This clone has just one count. The V call is TRBV19, the J call TRBJ1-2, with 8 bases fitting TRBD1. J was trimmed by 4 bases and V by 7 bases; bases with no gene match: 5. Germline CDR1 and CDR2: LNHDA and SQIVND (reference sequence). The CDR3 has 13 residues. CDR3 nucleotides: TGTGCCAGTATCGGGACAGGCCCCTATGGCTACACCTTC. Protein sequence: CASIGTGPYGYTF.

The J gene is TRBJ2-7, the V gene TRBV27, with 7 bases matching TRBD1. Germline V gives CDR1 MNHEY, CDR2 SMNVEV (reference sequence). Trimming removed 6 bases from V and 0 bases from J; junction bases left unmatched: 8. This CDR3 region has 15 residues. The CDR3 DNA follows: TGTGCCAGCAGCCTCGGGACAGCGAGCTCCTACGAGCAGTACTTC. Protein product: CASSLGTASSYEQYF.

As for this clone: This same CDR3 is encoded by further DNA sequences in the sample. The chain combines TRBV19 with TRBJ2-7; 7 nucleotides agree with TRBD1. The CDR3 consists of 14 residues. Per germline, CDR1 LNHDA and CDR2 SQIVND (reference sequence). Trimming removed 5 bases from V and 1 base from J; junction bases left unmatched: 5. The CDR3 protein is CASSLRDSSYEQYF. The DNA of the CDR3 is TGTGCCAGTAGTCTCCGGGACAGTTCCTACGAGCAGTACTTC.

The chain uses TRBV7-9 and TRBJ1-1, with a possible D match to TRBD1 (6 bases). Germline lookup yields CDR1 SEHNR and CDR2 FQNEAQ (reference sequence). This CDR3 region has 14 residues. Trimming took 4 bases from V and 0 from J, leaving 9 bases between them. In DNA form, the CDR3 reads TGTGCCAGCAGCTCCGGACAGTTGAACACTGAAGCTTTCTTT. It codes for CASSSGQLNTEAFF.

CDR3 in DNA: TGTGCCAGCTCACCGAGTCGAGGTGGGGCTAACTATGGCTACACCTTC. This translates into CASSPSRGGANYGYTF. The chain employs TRBV18 and TRBJ1-2, with D hard to call. The CDR3 covers 16 residues. Trimming removed 3 bases at V and 0 bases at J, with 14 bases between. Germline CDR1 KGHSH, CDR2 LQKENI.

The chain couples TRBV10-2 to TRBJ2-7; possible D gene TRBD2, 6 bases. Germline V CDR1 and CDR2: WSHSY, SAAADI. The V and J ends lost 6 bases and 7 bases respectively, with 10 bases between them. The CDR3 spans 11 residues. CDR3 protein: CASSRAGEQYF. The CDR3 DNA reads as TGCGCCAGCAGCCGGGCGGGGGAGCAGTACTTC.

This clone showed up just once. The rearrangement uses TRBV29-1 and TRBJ1-2; a possible D gene is TRBD1 (6 bases). The CDR3 runs to 13 residues. Germline lookup yields CDR1 SQVTM and CDR2 ANQGSEA. V lost 0 bases, J lost 6 bases, and 11 bases lay in between. The CDR3 DNA reads TGCAGCGTTGAAGACAGGGGTTTGCATGGCTACACCTTC. It specifies CSVEDRGLHGYTF.

V is TRBV5-5 and J is TRBJ1-1; no clear D gene. The CDR3 totals 14 residues. Trimming took off 2 bases at V and 4 bases at J, with 12 bases between the two ends. Per the germline V gene, CDR1 is SGHKS and CDR2 is YYEKEE (reference sequence). For the CDR3, the DNA is TGTGCCAGCAGCTTCCATGAACGGGGCACTGAAGCTTTCTTT. Its translation is CASSFHERGTEAFF.

V is TRBV5-4 and J is TRBJ1-2; weak D call: TRBD1 (5 bases). Germline V lookup: CDR1 SGHNT, CDR2 YYREEE (reference sequence). Trimming removed 2 bases from V and 1 base from J, with 6 bases in between. This CDR3 is 13 amino acids long. The CDR3 protein is CASSFGGNYGYTF. For the CDR3, the DNA is TGTGCCAGCAGCTTCGGGGGTAACTATGGCTACACCTTC.

This chain links TRBV6-5 with TRBJ2-7; the match to TRBD2 covers 11 bases. This CDR3 spans 16 amino acids. V shed 0 bases and J 7 bases; nucleotides not matched to a gene: 8. CDR1 MNHEY and CDR2 SVGAGI come from the germline V gene. CDR3 nucleotide sequence: TGTGCCAGCAGTTACTCAACTAGCGGGGGCTTATGGGAGCAGTACTTC. As protein: CASSYSTSGGLWEQYF.

This clone was detected many times. The rearrangement uses TRBV18 and TRBJ1-1; D is possibly TRBD1 (6 bases). The CDR3 sequence is 13 residues long. Germline CDR1 and CDR2: KGHSH and LQKENI. Trimming took 4 bases from V and 3 from J, leaving 9 bases between them. The chain's CDR3 is CASSLGGDTEAFF. CDR3 bases: TGTGCCAGCTCACTAGGGGGGGACACTGAAGCTTTCTTT.

The J gene is TRBJ2-3, the V gene TRBV9, with 9 bases matching TRBD2. CDR1 is SGDLS, CDR2 YYNGEE, per germline. J was trimmed by 7 bases and V by 0 bases; bases with no gene match: 6. The CDR3 length is 15 residues. The CDR3 nucleotides are TGTGCCAGCAGCGTAGAGGCGGGAGGGCCATATACGCAGTATTTT. It specifies CASSVEAGGPYTQYF.